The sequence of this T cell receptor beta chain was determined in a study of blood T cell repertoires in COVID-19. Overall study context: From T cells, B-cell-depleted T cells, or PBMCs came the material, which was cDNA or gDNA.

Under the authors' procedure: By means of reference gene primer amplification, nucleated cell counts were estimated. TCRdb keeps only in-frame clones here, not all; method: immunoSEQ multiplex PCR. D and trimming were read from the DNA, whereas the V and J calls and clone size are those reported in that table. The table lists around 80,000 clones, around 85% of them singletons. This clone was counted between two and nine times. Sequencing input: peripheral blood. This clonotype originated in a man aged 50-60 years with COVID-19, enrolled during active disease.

Here the CDR3 reads CASSVQGSNNEKLFF. The CDR3, as DNA: TGTGCCAGCAGCGTGCAGGGGTCTAATAATGAAAAACTGTTTTTT. The V and J genes are TRBV9 and TRBJ1-4, with TRBD1 as a possible D gene (6 bases). This CDR3 has 15 amino acids. Trimming took 2 bases from V and 4 from J, leaving 12 bases between them. Per the germline V gene, CDR1 is SGDLS and CDR2 is YYNGEE. Drawing the rest from reference TRBV9 and TRBJ1-4, the complete variable domain is DSGVTQTPKHLITATGQRVTLRCSPRSGDLSVYWYQQSLDQGLQFLIQYYNGEERAKGNILERFSAQQFPDLHSELNLSSLELGDSALYFCASSVQGSNNEKLFFGSGTQLSVL.